This T cell receptor beta chain derives from a study of blood T cell repertoires in COVID-19. TCRdb's copy holds only in-frame clones and misses some; the assay was immunoSEQ multiplex PCR. Of roughly 30,000 clones listed, around four fifths were seen once; the top ten hold over 30%. Germline lookup yields CDR1 SGHTA and CDR2 FQGNSA. The CDR3 contains 13 residues. V was clipped by 0 bases and J by 8 bases, with 10 bases between them. V is TRBV7-2 and J is TRBJ1-2; TRBD1 might be the D (5 bases). Input material: peripheral blood. The clonotype was recovered from a man in his 70s with acute or convalescent COVID-19. CDR3 amino acids: CASSLAGGAGYTF. As DNA, the CDR3 is TGTGCCAGCAGCTTAGCGGGAGGGGCAGGCTACACCTTC.